What follows describes a single T cell receptor (beta chain). These data belong to a study of early stage breast cancer tumors. About the research overall: The ER+/PR+/HER2- tumors included seven or eight ductal and a handful of lobular carcinomas.

Germline V gene lookup returns CDR1 SGHDT and CDR2 YYEEEE. The CDR3 runs 14 residues. V shed 4 bases and J 4 bases; nucleotides not matched to a gene: 5. TCRdb's table, derived via immunoSEQ multiplex PCR, lists solely in-frame clones and lacks some. Of 60,000 to 80,000 clones listed, approximately 80% are singletons. The sequenced sample consisted of blood. The TCR was taken from a person between 55 and 70 years old with breast cancer. V gene TRBV5-6 combines with J gene TRBJ2-3; 8 bases agree with TRBD2. The CDR3 is CASSHTSGADTQYF. In nucleotides, the CDR3 is TGTGCCAGCAGCCATACTAGCGGAGCAGATACGCAGTATTTT.